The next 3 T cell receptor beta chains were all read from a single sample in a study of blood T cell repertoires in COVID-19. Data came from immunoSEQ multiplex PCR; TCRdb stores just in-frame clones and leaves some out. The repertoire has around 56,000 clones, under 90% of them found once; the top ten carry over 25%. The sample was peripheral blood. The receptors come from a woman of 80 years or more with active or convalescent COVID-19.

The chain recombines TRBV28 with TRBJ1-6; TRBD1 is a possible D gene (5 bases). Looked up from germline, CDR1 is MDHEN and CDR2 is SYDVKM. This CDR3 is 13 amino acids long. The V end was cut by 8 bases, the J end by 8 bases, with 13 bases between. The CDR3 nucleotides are TGTGCCAGCGGCGGCGGGGCAGATTCACCCCTCCACTTT. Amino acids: CASGGGADSPLHF.

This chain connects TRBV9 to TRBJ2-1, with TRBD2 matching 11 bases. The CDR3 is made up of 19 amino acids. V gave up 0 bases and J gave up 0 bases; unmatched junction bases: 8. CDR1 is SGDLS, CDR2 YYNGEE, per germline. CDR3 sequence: CASSVATSGGLSSYNEQFF. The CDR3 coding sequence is TGTGCCAGCAGCGTAGCCACTAGCGGGGGTTTAAGCTCCTACAATGAGCAGTTCTTC.

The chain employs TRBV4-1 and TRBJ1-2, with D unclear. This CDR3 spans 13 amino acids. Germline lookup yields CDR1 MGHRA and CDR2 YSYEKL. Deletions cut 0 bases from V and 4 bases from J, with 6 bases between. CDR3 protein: CASSQEFFYGYTF. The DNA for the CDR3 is TGCGCCAGCAGCCAAGAATTCTTCTATGGCTACACCTTC.